The rows below give T cell receptor beta chains drawn from one sample of a study of T cell repertoires in cytomegalovirus infection. TCRdb reprocessed the reads with MiXCR, giving one entry per CDR3 protein. The sample contains 250,000 to 300,000 distinct CDR3 sequences, around 15% of which appear only once. Sample: CD8+ T cells from PBMCs. These receptors were taken from a human donor in good health (CMV status not recorded). Some clones in this sample may be carry-over from other donors' samples. The CDR3 runs from the conserved cysteine through the conserved F or W. The order of the fields is clone size, D gene, V gene, J gene, CDR3 protein, CDR3 DNA. D genes are given only for firm matches. Rows may omit the clone size; those that give it use once, few, many or a size class.

few	NA	TRBV2	TRBJ2-2	CASKGREKTTGELFF	TGTGCCAGCAAGGGACGGGAAAAAACTACCGGGGAGCTGTTTTTT
NA	TRBD2	TRBV10-3	TRBJ2-1	CAISGNPSPTLAGVHEQFF	TGTGCCATCAGTGGGAATCCTTCCCCGACACTAGCGGGGGTTCATGAGCAGTTCTTC
many	NA	TRBV4-3	TRBJ2-1	CASSQIGENEQFF	TGCGCCAGCAGCCAGATCGGTGAGAATGAGCAGTTCTTC
NA	NA	TRBV14	TRBJ1-2	CASSFGPSSIYGYTF	TGTGCCAGCAGCTTCGGACCATCATCAATCTATGGCTACACCTTC
NA	NA	TRBV28	TRBJ1-5	CASTPSRRQTNQPQHF	TGTGCCAGCACTCCTAGCCGGAGACAGACTAATCAGCCCCAGCATTTT
many	NA	TRBV20-1	TRBJ2-7	CSARDDSGGEQYF	TGCAGTGCTAGAGATGACTCCGGGGGCGAGCAGTACTTC
NA	NA	TRBV3-1	TRBJ2-1	CASSLGEGLENYNEQFF	TGTGCCAGCAGCCTTGGGGAAGGGTTGGAGAACTACAATGAGCAGTTCTTC
many	TRBD1	TRBV7-6	TRBJ2-7	CASSSKQPGTGGDEQYF	TGTGCCAGCAGCTCCAAACAGCCCGGGACAGGCGGCGACGAGCAGTACTTC
few	NA	TRBV28	TRBJ2-7	CASSRTDKFPYEQYF	TGTGCCAGCAGCAGGACAGATAAATTTCCCTACGAGCAGTACTTC
few	NA	TRBV6-6	TRBJ2-1	CASSYSPRTGGGYNEQFF	TGTGCCAGCAGTTATAGCCCCCGAACAGGAGGGGGTTACAATGAGCAGTTCTTC
few	NA	TRBV24-1	TRBJ2-1	CATRLGNEQFF	TGTGCCACCAGGCTAGGCAATGAGCAGTTCTTC
once	NA	TRBV9	TRBJ2-1	CASSVFSRGAGNEQFF	TGTGCCAGCAGCGTCTTCTCGAGGGGGGCTGGGAATGAGCAGTTCTTC
NA	NA	TRBV19	TRBJ1-1	CASSWARGASPEAFF	TGTGCCAGTAGTTGGGCCAGGGGCGCGTCCCCTGAAGCTTTCTTT
NA	TRBD1	TRBV28	TRBJ2-7	CASSSRGTGRYEQYF	TGTGCCAGCAGCTCCCGCGGGACAGGGAGATACGAGCAGTACTTC
many	NA	TRBV12-3/TRBV12-4	TRBJ1-2	CASSFQGNYGYTF	TGTGCCAGCAGTTTCCAGGGAAACTATGGCTACACCTTC
NA	NA	TRBV6-8	TRBJ2-7	CASSYSPARSSYEQYF	TGTGCCAGCAGTTACTCCCCCGCAAGGAGCTCCTACGAGCAGTACTTC
many	TRBD2	TRBV11-2	TRBJ2-7	CASSLESLAGAYEQYF	TGTGCCAGCAGCTTAGAAAGCCTAGCGGGGGCCTACGAGCAGTACTTC
NA	NA	TRBV25-1	TRBJ2-7	CASSEWGSPTYEQYF	TGTGCCAGCAGTGAATGGGGCAGTCCGACCTACGAGCAGTACTTC
NA	NA	TRBV7-9	TRBJ2-1	CASSLNDGYNEQFF	TGTGCCAGCAGCTTAAACGACGGATACAATGAGCAGTTCTTC
few	TRBD1	TRBV2	TRBJ1-6	CASRDSDRGLNSPLHF	TGTGCCAGCAGGGACTCGGACAGGGGGCTCAATTCACCCCTCCACTTT
NA	NA	TRBV9	TRBJ1-4	CASSVALGEVDNEKLFF	TGTGCCAGCAGCGTAGCTCTGGGGGAAGTGGATAATGAAAAACTGTTTTTT
many	NA	TRBV28	TRBJ2-6	CASSPYRGTGANVLTF	TGTGCCAGCAGTCCTTACCGGGGCACTGGGGCCAACGTCCTGACTTTC
NA	TRBD2	TRBV10-3	TRBJ2-7	CAISESTSGGVFDEQYF	TGTGCCATCAGTGAGTCCACTAGCGGGGGCGTCTTCGACGAGCAGTACTTC
many	NA	TRBV7-8	TRBJ2-7	CASSLAHGSSYEQYF	TGTGCCAGCAGCTTAGCGCACGGATCGTCATACGAGCAGTACTTC
NA	NA	TRBV7-9	TRBJ1-2	CASSFGSGGNYGYTF	TGTGCCAGCAGCTTTGGGTCTGGGGGGAACTATGGCTACACCTTC
NA	NA	TRBV5-6	TRBJ2-3	CASSITGWGYKRDTQYF	TGTGCCAGCAGCATTACAGGGTGGGGGTACAAAAGGGATACGCAGTATTTT
NA	NA	TRBV4-3	TRBJ2-7	CASSQETGKIYEQYF	TGCGCCAGCAGCCAAGAAACAGGGAAGATCTACGAGCAGTACTTC
few	NA	TRBV5-6	TRBJ2-1	CASSSDDYEQFF	TGTGCCAGCAGCTCCGACGACTATGAGCAGTTCTTC
many	NA	TRBV28	TRBJ2-6	CASSIGVAGANVLTF	TGTGCCAGCAGTATTGGGGTGGCGGGGGCCAACGTCCTGACTTTC
many	NA	TRBV7-9	TRBJ2-7	CASSLDSTYEQYF	TGTGCCAGCAGCTTGGATTCAACCTACGAGCAGTACTTC
NA	TRBD2	TRBV20-1	TRBJ2-3	CSARDLVLAGERAQYF	TGCAGTGCTAGAGATCTGGTACTAGCGGGGGAAAGGGCGCAGTATTTT
many	NA	TRBV7-2	TRBJ2-5	CASSLGSIRDRETQYF	TGTGCCAGCAGCTTAGGGTCCATCAGGGATCGGGAGACCCAGTACTTC
few	NA	TRBV20-1	TRBJ2-5	CSARVGRIGETQYF	TGCAGTGCTAGAGTGGGCAGGATTGGAGAGACCCAGTACTTC
few	TRBD1	TRBV28	TRBJ2-5	CASSDRGEETQYF	TGTGCCAGCAGTGACAGGGGGGAGGAGACCCAGTACTTC
few	TRBD2	TRBV28	TRBJ2-1	CASSLPGEGHYNEQFF	TGTGCCAGCAGTTTACCCGGGGAGGGCCACTACAATGAGCAGTTCTTC
many	NA	TRBV28	TRBJ2-3	CASTSTRQGKADTQYF	TGTGCCAGCACCTCGACCCGTCAGGGGAAGGCAGATACGCAGTATTTT
many	NA	TRBV7-2	TRBJ2-6	CASSLVGGPFSGANVLTF	TGTGCCAGCAGCTTGGTTGGGGGGCCCTTCTCTGGGGCCAACGTCCTGACTTTC
NA	NA	TRBV27	TRBJ2-4	CASSLSGLSQNIQYF	TGTGCCAGCAGTTTATCTGGCCTTTCCCAAAACATTCAGTACTTC